The clone carrying this T cell receptor (beta chain) was seen repeatedly, ten times or more. Using RNA transcripts as the source, TCR beta CDR3 regions were amplified. Initially, a first-round RT-PCR of the TCR CDR3 employed the HTBI primer set. TCRdb reanalysed the multiplex PCR reads using MiXCR and keeps one entry per CDR3 protein. The table lists approximately 520,000 distinct CDR3 sequences, roughly 20% of them singletons. The V end was cut by 2 bases, the J end by 4 bases, with 8 bases between. The CDR3 contains 13 residues. Germline V gene lookup returns CDR1 MDHEN and CDR2 SYDVKM. This record belongs to a study of T cells in Graves' hyperthyroidism and ophthalmopathy. In the study overall: Pretreatment peripheral blood was obtained at initial diagnosis.

The diagnostic basis comprised clinical symptoms, serum thyroxine and TRAb, thyroid ultrasound and orbital computed tomography. The TCR comes from a man between 18 and 29 years old with Graves' hyperthyroidism. J is TRBJ1-1 and V is TRBV28; no firm D call. The specimen was blood. CDR3 region: CASSLPDGTEAFF. CDR3 sequence (DNA): TGTGCCAGCAGTTTACCAGACGGCACTGAAGCTTTCTTT.